This TCR beta chain was recovered during a study of PD-1 blockade in classical Hodgkin lymphoma. Broader study findings: The CD4+ diversity rise by C4D1 was clearest in complete responders. At baseline, newly diagnosed patients reportedly showed less TCR diversity than healthy donors. Diversity similar to that of newly diagnosed patients was seen at baseline in complete responders.

Concerning this clone itself: The antigen remains unidentified.

Each of the patients experienced relapse following autologous stem cell transplantation, and their brentuximab vedotin exposure differed. Researchers used magnetic negative selection to pull out pure CD4+ T cells from thawed PBMCs. Complete response, partial response or progressive disease constituted the best responses recorded. Using immunoSEQ multiplex PCR, the repertoire was profiled, and TCRdb retains in-frame clones only, with some absent. The sample carries about 30,000 clones, around 86% recorded once. Looked up from germline, CDR1 is SGDLS and CDR2 is YYNGEE. The CDR3 is 16 residues long. Trimming shortened V by 0 bases and J by 6 bases, and 15 bases separated the two germline ends.

The sequence was obtained from a human donor with classical Hodgkin lymphoma. Sequences were derived from CD4+ T cells from blood, sampled at baseline. The chain has TRBV9 and TRBJ1-4; a weak D match, TRBD1 (6 bases). The CDR3 sequence is CASSVGPGQGDEKLFF. Written as DNA, the CDR3 is TGTGCCAGCAGCGTAGGTCCGGGACAAGGGGATGAAAAACTGTTTTTT.